The entry below gives a single T cell receptor beta chain sequence along with its context. TCRdb fed the 5' RACE reads into MiXCR, producing one record per CDR3 protein. The sample yields roughly 51,000 distinct CDR3 sequences, 7.7% seen once. Trimming took off 4 bases at V and 2 bases at J, with 11 bases between the two ends. In germline, CDR1 is LGHDT, CDR2 YNNKEL (reference sequence). The CDR3 contains 15 residues. The sample comes from a study of early T cells in non-severe SARS-CoV-2 infection. Study at large: Alpha and beta chains were unpaired, from unsorted whole-blood bulk RNA.

V and J are TRBV3-1 and TRBJ2-2; D may match TRBD1 or TRBD2 (5 bases each). The sample comprised whole blood. This clonotype was obtained from an adult who was a healthcare worker with PCR-confirmed SARS-CoV-2 infection or an uninfected control (not recorded which). The chain's CDR3 is CASSLGTGNTGELFF. Written as DNA, the CDR3 is TGTGCCAGCAGCCTGGGGACGGGAAACACCGGGGAGCTGTTTTTT.